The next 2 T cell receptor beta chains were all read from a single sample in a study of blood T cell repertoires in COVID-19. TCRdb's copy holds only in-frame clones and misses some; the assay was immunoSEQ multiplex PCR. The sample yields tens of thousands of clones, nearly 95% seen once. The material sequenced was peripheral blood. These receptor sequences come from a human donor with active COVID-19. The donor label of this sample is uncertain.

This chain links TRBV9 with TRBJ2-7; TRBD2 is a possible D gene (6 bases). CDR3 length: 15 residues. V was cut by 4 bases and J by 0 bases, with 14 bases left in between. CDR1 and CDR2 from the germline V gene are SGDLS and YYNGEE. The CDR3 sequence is CASSSGSRASYEQYF. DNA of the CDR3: TGTGCCAGCAGCTCCGGGAGCCGGGCCTCCTACGAGCAGTACTTC.

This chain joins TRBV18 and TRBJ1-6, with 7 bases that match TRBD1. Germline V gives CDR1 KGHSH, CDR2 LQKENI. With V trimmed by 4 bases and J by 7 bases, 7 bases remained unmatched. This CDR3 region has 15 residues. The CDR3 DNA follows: TGTGCCAGCTCACTTCGGGACAGTGGGAATTCACCCCTCCACTTT. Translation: CASSLRDSGNSPLHF.